The T cell receptor beta chain described here comes from a study of breast tumors, draining lymph nodes, adjacent tissues. TCRdb re-called the multiplex PCR reads with MiXCR, one entry per CDR3 protein. The sample carries about 130,000 distinct CDR3 sequences, less than 20% recorded once. In its sample, this clonotype was seen many times. Breast cancer patients provided tissue from their axillary draining lymph nodes. Trimming removed 2 bases from V and 4 bases from J; junction bases left unmatched: 2. The CDR3 spans 14 residues. Germline loops: CDR1 KGHSH, CDR2 LQKENI. The chain is built from TRBV18 and TRBJ2-3, with TRBD1 matching over 8 bases. The source is a female donor with breast cancer. Some clones in this sample may be carry-over from other donors' samples. The sample was axillary lymph node tissue. CDR3 in amino acids: CASSPGQGPDTQYF. The CDR3 DNA is TGTGCCAGCTCACCAGGACAGGGTCCAGATACGCAGTATTTT.